This T cell receptor (beta chain) was documented in a study of T-cell memory formation after mild COVID-19. Broader study findings: Pre-infection memory held some responding clones, suggesting pre-existing cross-reactive T cells responded. Later expanders leaned CD4+, whereas clones that contracted between day 15 and 85 were balanced CD4/CD8.

Per the germline V gene, CDR1 is ENHRY and CDR2 is SYGVKD. The length of the CDR3 is 16 residues. Trimming left V 0 bases short and J 3 bases short, with 14 bases between. Ten or more counts support this clonotype. Antigen: not known. TCRdb fed the 5' RACE reads into MiXCR, producing one record per CDR3 protein. The sample includes 550,000 to 600,000 distinct CDR3 sequences, roughly 22% of them seen just once. The sequence derives from an adult woman who had mild COVID-19 (a few samples of this study predate the infection). Cell type and time point are not known. The J gene is TRBJ1-2, the V gene TRBV10-3; weak D call: TRBD1 (6 bases). Source material: PBMCs or a T cell subset sorted from them (not recorded which). The CDR3 protein is CAISESKAGTHYGYTF. The CDR3 DNA reads TGTGCCATCAGTGAGTCGAAGGCTGGGACACACTATGGCTACACCTTC.